The sequence of this TCR beta chain was determined in a study of blood T cells in healthy people across ages. The authors ran a second PCR of roughly 7 to 11 cycles using a sample-barcoded 5' primer and a J-beta primer mix. From the 5' RACE reads, TCRdb called clonotypes with MiXCR, one entry per CDR3 protein. Among about 830,000 distinct CDR3 sequences listed, less than 80% were seen once. The CDR3 length is 15 residues. Per the germline V gene, CDR1 is ENHRY and CDR2 is SYGVKD. The sample consisted of blood. This receptor was taken from a man under 40 in good health. The chain carries TRBV10-3 and TRBJ2-4; 11 bases line up with TRBD1. The closer fit of TRBJ2-7 to the DNA end suggests the J call may be wrong. CDR3 bases: TGTGCCATCAGTATGGGGACAGGGGGGTCCCACGAGCAGTACTTC. It translates to CAISMGTGGSHEQYF.